A single sample gave rise to the 13 T cell receptor beta chains below, sequenced in a study of naive and memory T cell subsets. Both TRBC1 and TRBC2 were covered by a beta constant-region primer of two equimolar oligonucleotides. In TCRdb, the UMI-ligation and nested PCR reads were re-called with MiXCR into one record per CDR3 protein. The table has 25,000 to 30,000 distinct CDR3 sequences, approximately 12% seen once. Sequenced: effector memory CD4+ T cells from blood. Subset reported: effector memory, CD45RA- CD27-. The receptors come from a human donor in good health.

At least ten counts were recorded for this clonotype. The V call is TRBV5-1, the J call TRBJ2-3; D gene ambiguous. V was trimmed by 4 bases and J by 2 bases, leaving 11 bases between them. The CDR3 is 14 amino acids. Germline lookup yields CDR1 SGHRS and CDR2 YFSETQ. In DNA, the CDR3 is TGCGCCAGCAGCGCCGGACCTACCACAGATACGCAGTATTTT. Its translation: CASSAGPTTDTQYF. The whole variable domain, filled in from reference TRBV5-1 and TRBJ2-3, reads KAGVTQTPRYLIKTRGQQVTLSCSPISGHRSVSWYQQTPGQGLQFLFEYFSETQRNKGNFPGRFSGRQFSNSRSEMNVSTLELGDSALYLCASSAGPTTDTQYFGPGTRLTVL.

This clonotype has a count of ten or more. The chain carries TRBV6-2 or TRBV6-3 and TRBJ2-3; 8 bases align to TRBD1. This CDR3 comprises 15 residues. The V segment lost 2 bases and the J segment 7 bases; nucleotides outside the gene matches: 8. Germline CDR1 is MNHEY and CDR2 is SVGEGT. The CDR3 DNA follows: TGTGCCAGCAGTTACGATTGGACAGGGCGGAATACGCAGTATTTT. It is translated as CASSYDWTGRNTQYF.

This clonotype was counted at least ten times. The chain is built from TRBV20-1 and TRBJ2-7; 8 bases fit TRBD2. J gave up 1 base and V 5 bases, and 7 bases lay outside the gene matches. Per germline, CDR1 DFQATT and CDR2 SNEGSKA (reference sequence). CDR3 length equals 14 residues. The CDR3 DNA is TGCAGTGCTGAAGTTAGCGGGGAATCCTACGAGCAGTACTTC. Its protein product is CSAEVSGESYEQYF.

CDR3 residues: CASSYSIPVEAFF. The CDR3 DNA sequence: TGTGCCAGCAGTTACTCGATTCCGGTAGAAGCTTTCTTT. The V gene is TRBV6-2 or TRBV6-3, the J gene TRBJ1-1, with unresolved D. Trimming removed 0 bases from V and 8 bases from J, with 10 bases in between. The germline V gene has CDR1 MNHEY and CDR2 SVGEGT. The CDR3 loop spans 13 amino acids.

The table lists this clonotype with a few counts. This rearrangement joins TRBV19 to TRBJ2-3, with a tentative D call TRBD1 (5 bases). Germline V CDR1 and CDR2: LNHDA, SQIVND (reference sequence). The V end lost 3 bases, the J end lost 0 bases, and 7 bases lay between the germline ends. There are 14 residues in the CDR3. The DNA of the CDR3 is TGTGCCAGTAGTATGACAGCTAGCACAGATACGCAGTATTTT. Encoded protein: CASSMTASTDTQYF.

V gene TRBV18 combines with J gene TRBJ2-5; TRBD2 matches at 11 bases. CDR1 KGHSH and CDR2 LQKENI come from the germline V gene. Losses at the gene ends were 3 bases for V and 3 bases for J; bases not matched to a gene: 3. CDR3 length: 15 amino acids. CDR3 bases: TGTGCCAGCTCACCGGTGACTAGCGGGGAAGAGACCCAGTACTTC. Translated, it gives CASSPVTSGEETQYF.

The chain recombines TRBV7-2 with TRBJ1-1, with 9 positions matching TRBD1. The CDR3 sequence is 15 residues long. V lost 1 base to trimming and J lost 5 bases; unmatched junction nucleotides: 5. Germline V gene data show CDR1 as SGHTA and CDR2 as FQGNSA. CDR3 residues: CASSLVQGAQTEAFF. The CDR3 DNA reads as TGTGCCAGCAGCTTAGTACAGGGGGCTCAGACTGAAGCTTTCTTT. The whole variable domain, remainder taken from reference TRBV7-2 and TRBJ1-1, is GAGVSQSPSNKVTEKGKDVELRCDPISGHTALYWYRQSLGQGLEFLIYFQGNSAPDKSGLPSDRFSAERTGGSVSTLTIQRTQQEDSAVYLCASSLVQGAQTEAFFGQGTRLTVV.

This clonotype has a handful of counts. V gene TRBV19 combines with J gene TRBJ1-1; D is ambiguous. Germline-derived CDR1 and CDR2 are LNHDA and SQIVND (reference sequence). The V gene lost 6 bases and the J gene lost 4 bases, with 18 bases spanning the gap. The CDR3 contains 15 residues. CDR3 residues: CASRIQGPQFTEAFF. As DNA, the CDR3 is TGTGCCAGTAGGATACAAGGACCGCAGTTCACTGAAGCTTTCTTT.

The chain uses TRBV5-4 and TRBJ1-6; D call uncertain. The CDR3 has 13 residues. Germline V gives CDR1 SGHNT, CDR2 YYREEE (reference sequence). The germline V and J ends were trimmed by 0 bases and 7 bases, with 5 bases remaining between them. CDR3 amino acids: CASSLDQNSPLHF. In DNA form, the CDR3 reads TGTGCCAGCAGCTTGGACCAAAATTCACCCCTCCACTTT.

This clonotype was detected ten times or more. The J gene is TRBJ2-3, the V gene TRBV2; TRBD2 matches at 7 bases. The V and J ends lost 4 bases and 2 bases, in that order; junction bases with no gene match: 6. Germline assignment: CDR1 SNHLY and CDR2 FYNNEI. There are 15 residues in the CDR3. For the CDR3, the DNA is TGTGCCAGCAGTGGAGGCGGGGGAACCACAGATACGCAGTATTTT. The encoded protein is CASSGGGGTTDTQYF.

This clonotype occurred many times. The chain links TRBV6-2 or TRBV6-3 to TRBJ1-2; D perhaps matches TRBD1 (5 bases). V dropped 4 bases and J dropped 8 bases, with 20 bases sitting between them. The germline V gene encodes CDR1 MNHEY and CDR2 SVGEGT. This CDR3 is built from 15 residues. In DNA form, the CDR3 reads TGTGCCAGCAGTTCCGACGGGGGGAATTTGAAGGGCTACACCTTC. This sequence encodes CASSSDGGNLKGYTF.

V is TRBV30 and J is TRBJ1-1, with D possibly TRBD1 on 5 matching bases. Germline V gives CDR1 GTSNPN, CDR2 SVGIG (reference sequence). The CDR3 contains 11 residues. Trimming cost V 4 bases and J 8 bases, with 11 bases left between them. CDR3 bases: TGTGCCTGGATTCCCGGGACGGAAGCTTTCTTT. Translating gives CAWIPGTEAFF.

This clonotype was detected many times. The chain is built from TRBV6-5 and TRBJ1-1; TRBD1 is a possible D gene (5 bases). V was pared by 7 bases and J by 1 base, with 10 bases between. The CDR3 is 13 residues long. Germline CDR1 and CDR2: MNHEY and SVGAGI. CDR3 in DNA: TGTGCCAGCATAGGGACTCCGAACACTGAAGCTTTCTTT. Protein sequence: CASIGTPNTEAFF.